This T cell receptor beta chain was recovered during a study of OX40 agonist ivuxolimab in advanced cancers. Study details: Three dose-escalation patients had partial responses: one with hepatocellular carcinoma and two with cutaneous melanoma.

Germline CDR1 is MGHRA and CDR2 is YSYEKL. The CDR3 totals 18 residues. J lost 8 bases, V lost 4 bases, and 15 bases had no gene match. Comment on this clone: The antigen remains unidentified.

Whole-study results and caveats: Blood T cells, both CD4+ and CD8+, expanded clonally by week 6 at 0.1 to 3.0 mg/kg.

Peripheral blood came from all dose cohorts at three timepoints. The assay was immunoSEQ multiplex PCR, and TCRdb's table has in-frame clones only and misses some. The repertoire holds about 60,000 clones, with roughly nine tenths as singletons. The sequencing here drew on CD4+ or CD8+ T cells sorted from blood, taken in a trial of the OX40 agonist ivuxolimab. The receptor was isolated from an adult with an advanced solid tumor such as melanoma, head and neck, liver or kidney cancer. The chain carries TRBV4-1 and TRBJ2-2; 11 nucleotides agree with TRBD2. The CDR3 here is CASSPQGGTSGRQGELFF. CDR3 DNA sequence: TGCGCCAGCAGCCCCCAGGGAGGGACTAGCGGACGCCAAGGGGAGCTGTTTTTT.